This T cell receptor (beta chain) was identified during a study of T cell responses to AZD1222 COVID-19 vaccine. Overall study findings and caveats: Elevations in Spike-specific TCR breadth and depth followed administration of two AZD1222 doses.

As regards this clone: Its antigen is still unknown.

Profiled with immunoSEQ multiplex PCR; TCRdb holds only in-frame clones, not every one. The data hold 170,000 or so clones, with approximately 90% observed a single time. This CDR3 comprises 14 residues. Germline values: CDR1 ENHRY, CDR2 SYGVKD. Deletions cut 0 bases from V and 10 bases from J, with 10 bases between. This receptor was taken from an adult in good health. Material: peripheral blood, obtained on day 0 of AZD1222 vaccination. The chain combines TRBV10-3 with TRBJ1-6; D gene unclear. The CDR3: CAISESHGGSPLHF. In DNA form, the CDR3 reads TGTGCCATCAGTGAGTCTCACGGAGGGTCACCCCTCCACTTT.